A single TCR beta chain is shown here with its context. This specimen belongs to a study of blood T cell repertoires in COVID-19. Study-level information: COVID-19 samples from acute and convalescent phases originated in the United States, Italy and Spain. Sources were T cells, B-cell-depleted T cells, or PBMCs; the material itself was cDNA or gDNA.

Source study methods: The authors estimated nucleated cell counts from reference gene primer amplification. TCRdb's table, derived via immunoSEQ multiplex PCR, lists solely in-frame clones and lacks some. That table is the source of V, J and clone size, and D and trimming were worked out from the DNA. This sample has tens of thousands of clones, with under 95% found just once. This CDR3 region has 13 residues. Germline CDR1 and CDR2: MNHNS and SASEGT. Trimming removed 1 base from V and 4 bases from J, with 5 bases in between. The chain has TRBV6-1 and TRBJ2-1; D is ambiguous. The specimen sequenced was peripheral blood. The receptor comes from a human donor in a cohort sampled during active COVID-19. The CDR3 loop is CASSEGLYNEQFF. The CDR3 DNA sequence: TGTGCCAGCAGTGAAGGGCTTTACAATGAGCAGTTCTTC.